Listed below are T cell receptor beta chains from one sample, sequenced in a study of prognosis after radiotherapy for stage I lung cancer. From the multiplex PCR reads, TCRdb called clonotypes with MiXCR, one entry per CDR3 protein. The repertoire holds fewer than 35,000 distinct CDR3 sequences, around 30% seen once, with 12% in the top ten. Sequencing used PBMCs, obtained before or after stereotactic body radiation therapy (not recorded which). The receptors here all came from a donor of 50 years or more with non-small cell lung cancer. The CDR3 runs from the conserved cysteine through the conserved F or W. The D gene is left open where the match is weak. Rows may omit the clone size; those that give it use once, few, many or a size class.

NA,many,TRBJ1-5,TRBV5-1,15,CASSLDGESNQPQHF,TGCGCCAGCAGCTTGGACGGGGAGAGCAATCAGCCCCAGCATTTT
TRBD1,NA,TRBJ2-3,TRBV20-1,12,CSADRVTDTQYF,TGCAGTGCAGACAGGGTCACAGATACGCAGTATTTT
TRBD1,few,TRBJ2-3,TRBV5-1,16,CASSLADRGRTDTQYF,TGCGCCAGCAGCTTGGCCGACAGGGGGAGGACAGATACGCAGTATTTT
NA,many,TRBJ1-6,TRBV27,13,CASSLSANSPLHF,TGTGCCAGCAGTTTATCGGCCAATTCACCCCTCCACTTT
TRBD1,many,TRBJ1-1,TRBV7-3,16,CASSSRTGWCFTEAFF,TGTGCCAGCAGCTCCAGGACAGGGTGGTGCTTCACTGAAGCTTTCTTT
NA,NA,TRBJ1-3,TRBV18,15,CASSGGQSSGNTIYF,TGTGCCAGCTCGGGGGGCCAGAGCTCTGGAAACACCATATATTTT
TRBD1,NA,TRBJ2-7,TRBV5-4,15,CASSLGQGSSYEQYF,TGTGCCAGCAGCCTCGGACAGGGGAGCTCCTACGAGCAGTACTTC
NA,NA,TRBJ1-6,TRBV20-1,14,CSARDQGSRSPLHF,TGCAGTGCTAGAGATCAAGGTTCTCGCTCACCCCTCCACTTT
TRBD2,medium-sized,TRBJ2-1,TRBV27,17,CASTLYWLAGGHNEQFF,TGTGCCAGCACCCTTTACTGGCTAGCGGGAGGGCACAATGAGCAGTTCTTC
NA,many,TRBJ2-7,TRBV6-5,16,CASSYSMTGTSYEQYF,TGTGCCAGCAGTTACTCAATGACAGGTACTTCCTACGAGCAGTACTTC
NA,NA,TRBJ2-1,TRBV7-9,14,CASSLQGNYNEQFF,TGTGCCAGCAGCTTACAGGGTAACTACAATGAGCAGTTCTTC
NA,once,TRBJ1-1,TRBV12-3/TRBV12-4,18,CASSFIGLGVLENTEAFF,TGTGCCAGCAGTTTTATTGGGTTGGGGGTACTGGAGAACACTGAAGCTTTCTTT
NA,medium-sized,TRBJ2-2,TRBV13,12,CASSLKVGELFF,TGTGCCAGCAGCTTAAAAGTCGGGGAGCTGTTTTTT
TRBD2,many,TRBJ2-3,TRBV29-1,15,CTGLAGAANTDTQYF,TGCACCGGACTAGCGGGGGCCGCGAACACAGATACGCAGTATTTT
NA,NA,TRBJ1-5,TRBV28,14,CASSTRVSQQPQHF,TGTGCCAGCAGTACAAGGGTCTCGCAGCAGCCCCAGCATTTT
NA,many,TRBJ1-1,TRBV29-1,14,CSVDVSGANTEAFF,TGCAGCGTTGATGTATCAGGGGCGAACACTGAAGCTTTCTTT
NA,many,TRBJ2-2,TRBV24-1,13,CATRSPNTGELFF,TGTGCCACCAGATCACCGAACACCGGGGAGCTGTTTTTT
TRBD1,many,TRBJ1-4,TRBV28,13,CAIRGQGYEKLFF,TGTGCCATAAGGGGACAGGGTTATGAAAAACTGTTTTTT
TRBD2,NA,TRBJ2-1,TRBV6-1,15,CASSEDGGGYDEQFF,TGTGCCAGCAGTGAAGATGGGGGGGGGTACGATGAGCAGTTCTTC
TRBD1,once,TRBJ2-1,TRBV12-3/TRBV12-4,16,CASSPQGAHRYNEQFF,TGTGCCAGCAGTCCACAGGGGGCTCACCGGTACAATGAGCAGTTCTTC